The 5 T cell receptor beta chains given below trace back to one sample, sequenced in a study of blood T cells in healthy people across ages. Then a second PCR, running roughly 7 to 11 cycles, was carried out with a sample-barcoded 5' primer and a J-beta primer mix. Using its own MiXCR run on the 5' RACE reads, TCRdb lists one record per CDR3 protein. The sample has around 800,000 distinct CDR3 sequences, roughly 24% seen once. This sample also appeared in a second study, on T cells of mothers and their children.

Sequenced: blood. These receptors all stem from a boy between 10 and 17 years old in good health.

J is TRBJ2-5 and V is TRBV4-1; a weak D match, TRBD2 (5 bases). The CDR3 extends over 16 amino acids. Germline CDR1 MGHRA, CDR2 YSYEKL. V lost 0 bases, J lost 1 base, and 12 bases lay in between. DNA of the CDR3: TGCGCCAGCAGCCAAGAAGGAGCGGTGGGCCAAGAGACCCAGTACTTC. Protein sequence: CASSQEGAVGQETQYF.

This clonotype was seen a handful of times. The rearrangement joins TRBV5-4 to TRBJ2-1; the D is unclear. Germline loops: CDR1 SGHNT, CDR2 YYREEE (reference sequence). Trimming stripped 5 bases from V and 0 bases from J, with 15 bases between. The CDR3 contains 16 residues. The CDR3 protein is CASSQGRRSSYNEQFF. The CDR3 bases are TGTGCCAGCAGTCAAGGCAGGCGAAGCTCCTACAATGAGCAGTTCTTC.

The chain has TRBV15 and TRBJ1-1; TRBD1 is a possible D gene (5 bases). This CDR3 is built from 15 residues. Germline assignment: CDR1 LNHNV and CDR2 YYDKDF (reference sequence). With 0 bases removed from V and 0 bases from J, the gap between germline ends came to 8 bases. CDR3 region: CATSRDKGLNTEAFF. CDR3 sequence (DNA): TGTGCCACCAGCAGAGATAAGGGGCTGAACACTGAAGCTTTCTTT.

This clonotype was seen a handful of times. The CDR3 is CASRRQGTETQYF. The CDR3 bases are TGTGCCAGCAGGAGACAGGGGACGGAGACCCAGTACTTC. This rearrangement joins TRBV28 to TRBJ2-5, with TRBD1 identical over 8 bases. The CDR3 sequence is 13 residues long. Germline V gene lookup returns CDR1 MDHEN and CDR2 SYDVKM. J was trimmed by 5 bases and V by 6 bases; bases with no gene match: 5.

The chain uses TRBV12-3 or TRBV12-4 and TRBJ1-1; D possibly corresponds to TRBD1 (5 bases). The CDR3 covers 15 residues. V was clipped by 4 bases and J by 4 bases, with 16 bases between them. The CDR3: CASSSPGPGITEAFF. The CDR3 bases are TGTGCCAGCAGTTCGCCCGGGCCAGGGATCACTGAAGCTTTCTTT.